These 17 T cell receptor beta chains were all obtained from the same sample, sequenced in a study of response to subunit inactivated influenza vaccine. MiXCR was run by TCRdb on the RT-PCR reads, yielding one entry per CDR3 protein. The data show 650,000 to 800,000 distinct CDR3 sequences, about 15% seen once. This specimen consisted of PBMCs from blood, obtained 14 days before vaccination. Every receptor here comes from a man aged 45 to 65 who received an inactivated influenza vaccine.

This clonotype was picked up a small number of times. This chain links TRBV9 with TRBJ2-2; 8 nucleotides line up with TRBD1. V lost 0 bases, J lost 8 bases, and 3 bases stayed unmatched. CDR1 SGDLS and CDR2 YYNGEE come from the germline V gene. The CDR3 spans 14 residues. CDR3 sequence: CASSVGTGTGELFF. The CDR3 DNA follows: TGTGCCAGCAGCGTAGGGACAGGGACTGGGGAGCTGTTTTTT.

CDR3 in amino acids: CSVSRLDGWAEQYF. The CDR3 DNA sequence: TGCAGCGTGAGCCGACTGGACGGATGGGCCGAGCAGTACTTC. The V call is TRBV29-1, the J call TRBJ2-7, with D uncertain. Germline values: CDR1 SQVTM, CDR2 ANQGSEA. V dropped 6 bases and J dropped 6 bases, with 21 bases sitting between them. The CDR3 runs to 14 residues.

DNA for the CDR3: TGTGCCATCAGTGAGAATGGGGGTTCTAATGAAAAACTGTTTTTT. Its protein product is CAISENGGSNEKLFF. V usage is TRBV10-3 and J usage is TRBJ1-4, with D possibly being TRBD1 (5 bases). Trimming stripped 2 bases from V and 3 bases from J, with 10 bases between. Germline CDR1 ENHRY, CDR2 SYGVKD. The CDR3 extends over 15 amino acids.

The genes are TRBV30 and TRBJ1-1; D gene unclear. With 2 bases removed from V and 1 base from J, the gap between germline ends came to 11 bases. CDR3 length: 14 amino acids. CDR1 and CDR2 (germline): GTSNPN, SVGIG (reference sequence). This chain's CDR3 is CAWSNLSPNTEAFF. CDR3 bases: TGTGCCTGGAGTAATTTGTCACCGAACACTGAAGCTTTCTTT.

The rearrangement uses TRBV20-1 and TRBJ2-1; no reliable D call. The CDR3 totals 15 residues. V was trimmed by 5 bases and J by 2 bases, leaving 16 bases between them. Germline CDR1 DFQATT, CDR2 SNEGSKA (reference sequence). CDR3: CSAPNPRSPYNEQFF. The CDR3 DNA sequence: TGCAGTGCTCCTAACCCGAGGAGCCCCTACAATGAGCAGTTCTTC.

This clonotype was recorded a few times. This may stem from a read error, because a much larger clone lies one nucleotide away. The CDR3 bases are TGTGCCAGCAGCTTAGAACCCAACTACGAGCAGTACTTC. Protein product: CASSLEPNYEQYF. This chain joins TRBV7-2 and TRBJ2-7; D is undetermined. With 1 base removed from V and 3 bases from J, the gap between germline ends came to 7 bases. This CDR3 has 13 residues. Germline V gene lookup returns CDR1 SGHTA and CDR2 FQGNSA.

This clonotype showed up just a few times. The chain recombines TRBV4-3 with TRBJ1-1; D gene ambiguous. Germline CDR1 and CDR2: LGHNA and YSLEER. The CDR3 totals 12 residues. Deletions cut 3 bases from V and 4 bases from J, with 6 bases between. The CDR3 spells CASSHTSTEAFF. In DNA, the CDR3 is TGCGCCAGCAGCCATACATCCACTGAAGCTTTCTTT.

This clonotype was seen a few times. V usage is TRBV28 and J usage is TRBJ2-1; TRBD2 aligns across 9 bases. Germline trimming cut 5 bases from V and 6 bases from J; bases unmatched to any gene: 5. Per the germline V gene, CDR1 is MDHEN and CDR2 is SYDVKM. This CDR3 is built from 14 residues. This CDR3 is CASSAAGGRNEQFF. The CDR3 nucleotides are TGTGCCAGCAGTGCGGCGGGAGGGCGCAATGAGCAGTTCTTC.

The rearrangement links TRBV6-2 or TRBV6-3 to TRBJ2-7; D is undetermined. With 8 bases removed from V and 4 bases from J, the gap between germline ends came to 9 bases. Germline V gene lookup returns CDR1 MNHEY and CDR2 SVGEGT. The CDR3 covers 11 residues. The CDR3 DNA reads TGTGCCAGCGGGATGTGGTACGAGCAGTACTTC. It specifies CASGMWYEQYF.

This clonotype was seen only a few times. This chain links TRBV6-2 or TRBV6-3 with TRBJ1-5; TRBD1 agrees at 7 bases. V shed 5 bases and J 7 bases; nucleotides not matched to a gene: 8. The CDR3 runs to 14 residues. Germline lookup yields CDR1 MNHEY and CDR2 SVGEGT. CDR3 coding DNA: TGTGCCAGCAGTAGAGGGGGCGCAGGACAGCCCCAGCATTTT. As protein: CASSRGGAGQPQHF.

This clonotype was counted ten times or more. This sequence joins TRBV12-3 or TRBV12-4 and TRBJ1-1, with 8 nucleotides matching TRBD1. V gave up 6 bases and J gave up 3 bases; unmatched junction bases: 6. There are 14 residues in the CDR3. CDR3 region: CASSSTGGYTEAFF. In DNA, the CDR3 is TGTGCCAGCAGCTCCACAGGGGGTTACACTGAAGCTTTCTTT.

The chain has TRBV7-2 and TRBJ1-6; no clear D gene. V lost 5 bases and J 6 bases, leaving 14 bases between the germline ends. Germline values: CDR1 SGHTA, CDR2 FQGNSA. The CDR3 has 15 residues. CDR3 coding DNA: TGTGCCAGCAGCCTACAAACAGAAATTAATTCACCCCTCCACTTT. It codes for CASSLQTEINSPLHF.

This rearrangement joins TRBV20-1 to TRBJ2-1, with TRBD2 identical over 7 bases. Germline V lookup: CDR1 DFQATT, CDR2 SNEGSKA (reference sequence). V dropped 0 bases and J dropped 4; count of bases not matched to a gene: 6. The CDR3 is 15 residues long. This CDR3 reads CSARDPSGTYNEQFF. Written as DNA, the CDR3 is TGCAGTGCTAGAGACCCTAGCGGTACTTACAATGAGCAGTTCTTC.

This clonotype came up a few times. CDR3 sequence reads: CSARDDRTEQPQHF. CDR3 nucleotide sequence: TGCAGTGCTAGAGACGACAGGACGGAACAGCCCCAGCATTTT. The chain carries TRBV20-1 and TRBJ1-5; D is possibly TRBD1 (6 bases). V was shortened by 0 bases and J by 7 bases, with 13 bases between the two germline ends. Germline CDR1 DFQATT, CDR2 SNEGSKA (reference sequence). This CDR3 comprises 14 residues.

This clonotype was counted at least ten times. V gene TRBV24-1 combines with J gene TRBJ2-5; D is ambiguous. Germline assignment: CDR1 KGHDR and CDR2 SFDVKD. V gave up 0 bases and J gave up 0 bases, with 7 bases separating them. The CDR3 sequence is 15 residues long. The CDR3 coding sequence is TGTGCCACCAGTGATTTGACCATGGACCAAGAGACCCAGTACTTC. Its protein product is CATSDLTMDQETQYF.

The chain carries TRBV3-1 and TRBJ2-2; D gene uncertain. CDR3 size: 17 residues. Per germline, CDR1 LGHDT and CDR2 YNNKEL (reference sequence). The V end lost 4 bases, the J end lost 0 bases, and 15 bases lay between the germline ends. The CDR3 DNA sequence: TGTGCCAGCAGCCGACAATTTTGGAGTTCGAACACCGGGGAGCTGTTTTTT. Its translation is CASSRQFWSSNTGELFF.

This rearrangement joins TRBV20-1 to TRBJ2-7; D assignment may be TRBD1 or TRBD2 (6 bases each). This CDR3 has 15 residues. V gave up 4 bases and J gave up 3 bases, with 19 bases separating them. Germline-derived CDR1 and CDR2 are DFQATT and SNEGSKA (reference sequence). For the CDR3, the DNA is TGCAGTGCTATTGGGGGCCGGGGGTCTTTCTACGAGCAGTACTTC. As protein: CSAIGGRGSFYEQYF.